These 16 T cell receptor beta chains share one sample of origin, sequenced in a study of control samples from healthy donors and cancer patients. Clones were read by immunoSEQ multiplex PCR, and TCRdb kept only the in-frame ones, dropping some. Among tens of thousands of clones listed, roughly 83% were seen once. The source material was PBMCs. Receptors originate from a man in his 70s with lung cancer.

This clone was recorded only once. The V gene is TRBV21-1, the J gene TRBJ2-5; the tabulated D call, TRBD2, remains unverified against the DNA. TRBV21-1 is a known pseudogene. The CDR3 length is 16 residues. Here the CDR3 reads CASSKGCGGGKETQYF. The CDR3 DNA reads TGTGCCAGCAGCAAAGGGTGTGGGGGAGGCAAAGAGACCCAGTACTTC.

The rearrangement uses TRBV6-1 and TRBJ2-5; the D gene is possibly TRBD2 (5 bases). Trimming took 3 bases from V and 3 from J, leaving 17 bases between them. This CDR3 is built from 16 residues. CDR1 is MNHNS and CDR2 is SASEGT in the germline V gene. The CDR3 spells CASSERVKTRKETQYF. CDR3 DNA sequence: TGTGCCAGCAGTGAGAGGGTGAAGACCCGAAAAGAGACCCAGTACTTC.

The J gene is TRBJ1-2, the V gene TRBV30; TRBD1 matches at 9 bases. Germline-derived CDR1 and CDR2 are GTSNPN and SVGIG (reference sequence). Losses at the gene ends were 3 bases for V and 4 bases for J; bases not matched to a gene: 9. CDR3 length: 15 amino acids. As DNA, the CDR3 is TGTGCCTGGAGCCCAACGACGACAGGGGGCTATGGCTACACCTTC. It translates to CAWSPTTTGGYGYTF.

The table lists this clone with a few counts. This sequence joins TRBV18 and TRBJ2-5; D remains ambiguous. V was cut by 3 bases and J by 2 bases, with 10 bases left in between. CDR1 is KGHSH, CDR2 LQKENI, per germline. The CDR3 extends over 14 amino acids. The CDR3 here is CASSPFGPQETQYF. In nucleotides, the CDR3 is TGTGCCAGCTCACCCTTCGGCCCTCAAGAGACCCAGTACTTC.

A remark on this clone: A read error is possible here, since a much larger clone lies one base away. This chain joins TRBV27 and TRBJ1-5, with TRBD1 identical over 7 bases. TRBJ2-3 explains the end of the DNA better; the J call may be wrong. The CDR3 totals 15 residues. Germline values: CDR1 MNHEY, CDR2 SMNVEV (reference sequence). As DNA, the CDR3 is TGTGCCAGCAGTCAACAGGGGTTGGGCAATCAGCCCCAGTATTTT. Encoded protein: CASSQQGLGNQPQYF.

CDR3 DNA: TGTGCCAGCACCGGGGAGGAAGACTATGGCTACACCTTC. Its protein is CASTGEEDYGYTF. This chain joins TRBV13 and TRBJ1-2, with D unresolved. V lost 7 bases to trimming and J lost 3 bases, with 12 bases between them. This CDR3 comprises 13 residues. Germline assignment: CDR1 PRHDT and CDR2 FYEKMQ (reference sequence).

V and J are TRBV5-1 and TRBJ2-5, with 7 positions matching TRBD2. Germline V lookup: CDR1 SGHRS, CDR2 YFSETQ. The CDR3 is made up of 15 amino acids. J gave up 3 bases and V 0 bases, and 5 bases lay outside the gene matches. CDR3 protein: CASSLVASGKETQYF. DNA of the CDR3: TGCGCCAGCAGCTTGGTCGCTAGCGGTAAAGAGACCCAGTACTTC.

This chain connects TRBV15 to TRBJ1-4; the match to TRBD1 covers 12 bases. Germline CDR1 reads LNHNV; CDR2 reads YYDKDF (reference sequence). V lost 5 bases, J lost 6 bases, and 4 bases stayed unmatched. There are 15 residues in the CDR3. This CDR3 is CATSPRDRGHEKLFF. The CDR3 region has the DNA TGTGCCACCAGCCCGAGGGACAGGGGGCATGAAAAACTGTTTTTT.

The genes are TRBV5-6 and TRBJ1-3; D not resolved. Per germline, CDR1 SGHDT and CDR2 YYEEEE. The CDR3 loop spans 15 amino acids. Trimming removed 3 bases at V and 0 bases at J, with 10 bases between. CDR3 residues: CASSWGGISGNTIYF. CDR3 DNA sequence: TGTGCCAGCAGCTGGGGAGGTATCTCTGGAAACACCATATATTTT.

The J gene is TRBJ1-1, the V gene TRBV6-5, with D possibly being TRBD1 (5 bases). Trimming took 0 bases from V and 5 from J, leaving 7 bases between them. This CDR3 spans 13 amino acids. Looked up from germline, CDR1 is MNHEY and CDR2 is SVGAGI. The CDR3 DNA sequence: TGTGCCAGCAGTTACTCGAGGGGAACTGAAGCTTTCTTT. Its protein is CASSYSRGTEAFF.

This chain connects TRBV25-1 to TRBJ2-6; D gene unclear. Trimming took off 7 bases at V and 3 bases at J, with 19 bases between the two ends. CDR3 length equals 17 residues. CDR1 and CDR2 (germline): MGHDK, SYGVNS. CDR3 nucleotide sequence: TGTGCCAGCAACCCCGGCTCCCTCGAATATGGGGCCAACGTCCTGACTTTC. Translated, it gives CASNPGSLEYGANVLTF.

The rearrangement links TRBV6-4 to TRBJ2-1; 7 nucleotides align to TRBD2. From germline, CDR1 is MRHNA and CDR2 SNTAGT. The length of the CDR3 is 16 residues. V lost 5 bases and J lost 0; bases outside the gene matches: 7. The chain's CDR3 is CASSSGGGSSYNEQFF. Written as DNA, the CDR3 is TGTGCCAGCAGTTCAGGCGGGGGTAGCTCCTACAATGAGCAGTTCTTC.

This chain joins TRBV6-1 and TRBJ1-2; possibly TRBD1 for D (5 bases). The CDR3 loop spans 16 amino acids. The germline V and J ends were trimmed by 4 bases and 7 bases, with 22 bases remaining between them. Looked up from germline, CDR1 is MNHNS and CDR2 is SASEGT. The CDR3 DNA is TGTGCCAGCAGTGGACACGCGGGGGACTCCATTTTTGGCTACACCTTC. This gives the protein CASSGHAGDSIFGYTF.

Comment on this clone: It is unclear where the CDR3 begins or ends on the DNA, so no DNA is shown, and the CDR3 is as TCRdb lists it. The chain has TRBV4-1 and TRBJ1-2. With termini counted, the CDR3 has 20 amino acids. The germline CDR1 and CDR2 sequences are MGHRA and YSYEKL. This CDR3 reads CASSHAPPGTMATPSYGYTF.

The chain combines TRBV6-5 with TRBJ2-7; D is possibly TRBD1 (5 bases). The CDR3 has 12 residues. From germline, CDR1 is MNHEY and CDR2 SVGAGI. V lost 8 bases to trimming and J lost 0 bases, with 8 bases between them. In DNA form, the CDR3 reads TGTGCCAGCCGACAGAGCTCCTACGAGCAGTACTTC. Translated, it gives CASRQSSYEQYF.

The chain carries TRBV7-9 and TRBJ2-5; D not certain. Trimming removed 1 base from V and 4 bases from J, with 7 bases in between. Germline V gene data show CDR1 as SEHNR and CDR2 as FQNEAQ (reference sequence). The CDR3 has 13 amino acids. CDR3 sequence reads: CASSLDWGETQYF. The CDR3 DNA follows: TGTGCCAGCAGCTTAGACTGGGGAGAGACCCAGTACTTC.